This is a list of T cell receptor beta chains from one sample in a study of T-cell reconstitution after alpha-beta-depleted transplantation in children. Each CDR3 protein gets one entry after TCRdb re-called the PCR reads with MiXCR. The sample lists some 200,000 distinct CDR3 sequences, roughly 6.3% occurring once. The starting material was PBMCs, obtained before TCRalphabeta/CD19-depleted stem cell transplant. The receptors originated from a girl under two years old with combined immunodeficiency, due to receive a stem cell transplant. CDR3s include the opening cysteine and the closing phenylalanine or tryptophan. D genes are given only for firm matches. For some rows the clone size is stated as once, few or many, or as a class when expanded; others skip it.

many	TRBV7-9	TRBJ2-1	TRBD1	TGTGCCAGCAGCTTATGGGACAGGGGGGACAATGAGCAGTTCTTC	CASSLWDRGDNEQFF
many	TRBV4-3	TRBJ1-1	TRBD1	TGCGCCAGCAGCCTTTTTGGGGGACAGGATATCTCTTTCTTT	CASSLFGGQDISFF
many	TRBV3-1	TRBJ2-7	.	TGTGCCAGCAGCCAAATGAACGAGCAGTACTTC	CASSQMNEQYF
many	TRBV28	TRBJ2-3	TRBD2	TGTGCCAGCAGTTTAGCGGGAGGACCCGATACGCAGTATTTT	CASSLAGGPDTQYF
many	TRBV6-5	TRBJ2-5	.	TGTGCCAGCAGTTACAGGGGATACAACCAAGAGACCCAGTACTTC	CASSYRGYNQETQYF
many	TRBV4-1	TRBJ2-1	.	TGCGCCAGCAGCCAAGAGACAGGTGGCAATGAGCAGTTCTTC	CASSQETGGNEQFF
many	TRBV7-9	TRBJ2-7	.	TGTGCCAGCAGCCCGGAATACGAGCAGTACTTC	CASSPEYEQYF
few	TRBV7-9	TRBJ2-5	.	TGTGCCAGCAGCTTAGGGACAGCCCTCCCAGGGGAGACCCAGTACTTC	CASSLGTALPGETQYF
many	TRBV3-1	TRBJ2-3	.	TGTGCCAGCAGCCAAGGCCCTTTCGGGCTTAGCACAGATACGCAGTATTTT	CASSQGPFGLSTDTQYF
many	TRBV5-1	TRBJ2-7	.	TGCGCCAGCAGCGGGGACCCCCGGAGCTCCTACGAGCAGTACTTC	CASSGDPRSSYEQYF
many	TRBV12-3/TRBV12-4	TRBJ2-1	.	TGTGCCAGCAGTTTTTCTTTCCCTGAGCAGTTCTTC	CASSFSFPEQFF
many	TRBV10-3	TRBJ1-2	.	TGTGCCATCAGTGAGTCGGAACCACAGCCCATCTATGGCTACACCTTC	CAISESEPQPIYGYTF
many	TRBV28	TRBJ1-1	.	TGTGCCAGCAGTTTACATGGGGTGAACACTGAAGCTTTCTTT	CASSLHGVNTEAFF
many	TRBV14	TRBJ2-7	.	TGTGCCAGCAGCCATGCCCTAGGGGAGCAGTACTTC	CASSHALGEQYF
.	TRBV5-6	TRBJ1-5	TRBD1	TGTGCCAGCAGCTCACGGGACAGTATCCAGCCCCAGCATTTT	CASSSRDSIQPQHF
many	TRBV5-1	TRBJ1-5	.	TGCGCCAGCAGCTGGTCAGGGGCTCAGCCCCAGCATTTT	CASSWSGAQPQHF
few	TRBV29-1	TRBJ2-5	.	TGCAGCGCCGGAGGAGAGACCCAGTACTTC	CSAGGETQYF
few	TRBV19	TRBJ1-5	.	TGTGCCAGTAGTATAGGGACTCCCGGCAATCAGCCCCAGCATTTT	CASSIGTPGNQPQHF
.	TRBV28	TRBJ2-3	.	TGTGCCAGCAGTTTTAGTGGTCGGGGCGCTAAGCGGATAGATACGCAGTATTTT	CASSFSGRGAKRIDTQYF
.	TRBV13	TRBJ1-1	.	TGTGCCAGCAGCTTAGGCCACTTTCAGGGAGGCGCTGAAGCTTTCTTT	CASSLGHFQGGAEAFF
few	TRBV5-1	TRBJ2-3	TRBD1	TGCGCCAGCAGCTTCCGGGACAGGGTTACAGATACGCAGTATTTT	CASSFRDRVTDTQYF
many	TRBV29-1	TRBJ2-1	.	TGCAGCGCCCCCGGGACAACAAACAATGAGCAGTTCTTC	CSAPGTTNNEQFF
few	TRBV28	TRBJ2-5	TRBD2	TGTGCCAGCACCCAACTAGCGGTGGAAGAGACCCAGTACTTC	CASTQLAVEETQYF
few	TRBV15	TRBJ1-5	.	TGTGCCACCAGACCTACAGGGAGGGCGGATCAGCCCCAGCATTTT	CATRPTGRADQPQHF
many	TRBV7-3	TRBJ1-2	.	TGTGCCAGCAGCTCTGCCTCTGGAACAGCCTGGAGTGGCTACACCTTC	CASSSASGTAWSGYTF
many	TRBV9	TRBJ2-7	TRBD1	TGTGCCAGCAGCCCAGCCCCGGGACAGGACTACGAGCAGTACTTC	CASSPAPGQDYEQYF
few	TRBV18	TRBJ2-7	TRBD1	TGTGCCAGCTCACTGTCCCCAGGGGGCTTCGGCGAGCAGTACTTC	CASSLSPGGFGEQYF
few	TRBV3-1	TRBJ1-1	.	TGTGCCAGCGTCCCGAGGGGGGGCAGGACTGAAGCTTTCTTT	CASVPRGGRTEAFF
few	TRBV14	TRBJ2-5	.	TGTGCCAGCAGCCAAGCCAAGGGGGGAATGGAGACCCAGTACTTC	CASSQAKGGMETQYF
.	TRBV12-3/TRBV12-4	TRBJ2-7	TRBD2	TGTGCCTTCAGTTTAGCCCGACTAGCGGGATACAGCTCCTACGAGCAGTACTTC	CAFSLARLAGYSSYEQYF
.	TRBV5-8	TRBJ2-5	.	TGTGCCAGCAGCTTGGGGGCGGCTCGCACAATCCAAGAGACCCAGTACTTC	CASSLGAARTIQETQYF
many	TRBV4-3	TRBJ2-1	.	TGCGCCAGCAGCCAAGATTGGCCGGGGACGCTTGAGCAGTTCTTC	CASSQDWPGTLEQFF
many	TRBV4-2	TRBJ2-2	.	TGTGCCAGCAGCCAAGATCTTAGTAACACCGGGGAGCTGTTTTTT	CASSQDLSNTGELFF
many	TRBV7-6	TRBJ2-1	.	TGTGCCAGCAGCTTAGGTCGGTCGGGAGATGAGCAGTTCTTC	CASSLGRSGDEQFF
many	TRBV28	TRBJ1-4	.	TGTGCCAGCAGTTTTTGGGGGTTGACAGATCAGGATGAAAAACTGTTTTTT	CASSFWGLTDQDEKLFF
many	TRBV29-1	TRBJ2-1	.	TGCAGCGAGGGGGGGGATACCAGAGTAACGAAGAGCGGAAACAATGAGCAGTTCTTC	CSEGGDTRVTKSGNNEQFF
many	TRBV11-2	TRBJ2-3	.	TGTGCCAGCAGCTATCATCGGGGTTTCACAGATACGCAGTATTTT	CASSYHRGFTDTQYF
many	TRBV29-1	TRBJ1-6	.	TGCAGCGTGAGGGCATACGAGGGGTCACCCCTCCACTTT	CSVRAYEGSPLHF
many	TRBV20-1	TRBJ2-7	.	TGCAGTGCTAGACTAGTGCCTAGCGCCGAGCAGTACTTC	CSARLVPSAEQYF
many	TRBV14	TRBJ2-1	.	TGTGCCAGCAGCCCGACTGTACGTCGGAATGAGCAGTTCTTC	CASSPTVRRNEQFF
few	TRBV7-2	TRBJ2-1	.	TGTGCCAGCAGCTTAGGGGTGGGGCGGCCTTCCTACAATGAGCAGTTCTTC	CASSLGVGRPSYNEQFF
many	TRBV20-1	TRBJ2-3	TRBD2	TGCAGTGCTAGAGAACCGGGACTAGCGGGGGTAGATACGCAGTATTTT	CSAREPGLAGVDTQYF